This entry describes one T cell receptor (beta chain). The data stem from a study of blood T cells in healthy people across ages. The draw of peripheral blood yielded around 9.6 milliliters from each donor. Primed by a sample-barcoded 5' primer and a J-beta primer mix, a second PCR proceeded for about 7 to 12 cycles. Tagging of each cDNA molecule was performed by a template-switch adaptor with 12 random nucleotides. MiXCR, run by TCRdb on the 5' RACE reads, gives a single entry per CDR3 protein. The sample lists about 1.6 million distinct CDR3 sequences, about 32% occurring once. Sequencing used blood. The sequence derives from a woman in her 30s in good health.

This CDR3 reads CASAGGMSYNEQFF. The CDR3 DNA follows: TGTGCCAGCGCCGGCGGGATGTCCTACAATGAGCAGTTCTTC. V usage is TRBV28 and J usage is TRBJ2-1, with a possible D match to TRBD2 (6 bases). CDR3 size: 14 residues. Germline V gene sequence: CDR1 MDHEN, CDR2 SYDVKM. V lost 8 bases to trimming and J lost 1 base, with 12 bases between them.